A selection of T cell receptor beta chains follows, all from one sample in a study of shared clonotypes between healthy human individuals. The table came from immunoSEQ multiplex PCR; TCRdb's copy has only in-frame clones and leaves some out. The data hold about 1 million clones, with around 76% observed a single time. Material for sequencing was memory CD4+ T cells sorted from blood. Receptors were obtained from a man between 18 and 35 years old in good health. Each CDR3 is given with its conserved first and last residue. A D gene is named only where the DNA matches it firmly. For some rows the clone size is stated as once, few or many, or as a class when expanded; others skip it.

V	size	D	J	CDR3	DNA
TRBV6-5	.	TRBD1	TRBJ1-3	CASSTTGNSGNTIYF	TGTGCCAGCAGTACGACAGGGAACTCTGGAAACACCATATATTTT
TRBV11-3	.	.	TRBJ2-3	CASSLVDADTQYF	TGTGCCAGCAGCTTAGTAGATGCAGATACGCAGTATTTT
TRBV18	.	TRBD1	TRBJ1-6	CASSPDRGFNSPLHF	TGTGCCAGCTCACCGGACAGGGGGTTTAATTCACCCCTCCACTTT
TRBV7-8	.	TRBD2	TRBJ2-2	CASSPRETSGRATGELFF	TGTGCCAGCAGCCCACGAGAGACTAGCGGGAGGGCCACCGGGGAGCTGTTTTTT
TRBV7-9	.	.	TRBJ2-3	CASSSNRADTQYF	TGTGCCAGCAGCTCCAACAGGGCCGATACGCAGTATTTT
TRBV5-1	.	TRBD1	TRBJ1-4	CASSSAGTGGSGSNEKLFF	TGCGCCAGCAGCTCAGCCGGGACAGGGGGTTCGGGATCTAATGAAAAACTGTTTTTT
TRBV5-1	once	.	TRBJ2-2	CASSLARGAGSTGELFF	TGCGCCAGCAGCTTGGCCCGGGGGGCGGGGAGCACCGGGGAGCTGTTTTTT
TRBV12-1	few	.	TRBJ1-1	CASSFPPGDLSLRNTEAFF	TGTGCCAGCAGCTTTCCTCCGGGGGACCTCTCTTTGAGGAACACTGAAGCTTTCTTT
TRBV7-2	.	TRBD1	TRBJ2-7	CASSLLRTGSFEQYF	TGTGCCAGCAGCCTACTAAGGACAGGCTCGTTCGAGCAGTACTTC
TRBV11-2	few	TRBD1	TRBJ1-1	CASSLERYRGTEAFF	TGTGCCAGCAGCTTAGAACGTTACAGGGGAACTGAAGCTTTCTTT
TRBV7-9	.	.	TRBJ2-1	CASSLGGLEQFF	TGTGCCAGCAGCTTAGGGGGCCTGGAGCAGTTCTTC
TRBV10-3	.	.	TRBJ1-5	CASGGSGNQPQHF	TGTGCCTCCGGTGGGTCAGGCAATCAGCCCCAGCATTTT
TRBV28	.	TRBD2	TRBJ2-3	CASSPGGAPSTDTQYF	TGTGCCAGCAGTCCCGGGGGGGCCCCTAGCACAGATACGCAGTATTTT
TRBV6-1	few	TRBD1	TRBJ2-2	CASSVDRGYTGELFF	TGTGCCAGCAGTGTAGACAGGGGGTACACCGGGGAGCTGTTTTTT
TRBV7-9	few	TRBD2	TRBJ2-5	CASSLVGGGPRGETQYF	TGTGCCAGCAGCTTAGTAGGCGGGGGGCCTCGAGGGGAGACCCAGTACTTC
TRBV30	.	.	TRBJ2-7	CAWSFMGPGTYEQYF	TGTGCCTGGAGTTTTATGGGGCCCGGGACCTACGAGCAGTACTTC
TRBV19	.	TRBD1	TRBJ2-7	CASSTDRVHF	TGTGCCAGTAGTACGGACAGGGTGCACTTC
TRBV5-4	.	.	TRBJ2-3	CASTRRASFTDTQYF	TGTGCCAGCACCCGACGAGCTAGCTTCACAGATACGCAGTATTTT
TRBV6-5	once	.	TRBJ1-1	CASTRQPPETEAFF	TGTGCCAGCACGAGGCAGCCTCCAGAAACTGAAGCTTTCTTT
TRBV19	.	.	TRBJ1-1	CASRLDSRRTDTEAFF	TGTGCCAGTAGGTTGGACAGCCGGAGAACTGACACTGAAGCTTTCTTT
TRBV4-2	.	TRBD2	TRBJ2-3	CASSQVSGGLDTQYF	TGTGCCAGCAGCCAAGTAAGCGGGGGGTTAGATACGCAGTATTTT
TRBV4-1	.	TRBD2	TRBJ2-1	CASSPGLEYNEQFF	TGCGCCAGCAGCCCCGGACTAGAGTACAATGAGCAGTTCTTC
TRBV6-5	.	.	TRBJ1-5	CASSWGYSNQPQHF	TGTGCCAGCAGTTGGGGATATAGCAATCAGCCCCAGCATTTT
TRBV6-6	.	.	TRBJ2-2	CASSLSGKPTGELFF	TGTGCCAGCAGTTTGAGCGGAAAACCCACCGGGGAGCTGTTTTTT
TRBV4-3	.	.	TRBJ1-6	CASSLGVGEGNSPLHF	TGCGCCAGCAGCCTAGGAGTAGGGGAAGGTAATTCACCCCTCCACTTT
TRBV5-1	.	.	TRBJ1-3	CASSLFAGSGNTIYF	TGCGCCAGCAGCTTGTTTGCGGGCTCTGGAAACACCATATATTTT
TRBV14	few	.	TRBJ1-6	CASSQDVQRYSPLHF	TGTGCCAGCAGCCAAGATGTTCAAAGGTATTCACCCCTCCACTTT
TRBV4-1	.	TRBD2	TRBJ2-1	CASSQDPAGGVGEQFF	TGCGCCAGCAGCCAAGATCCAGCGGGAGGGGTCGGTGAGCAGTTCTTC
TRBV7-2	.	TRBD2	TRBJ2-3	CASSFSLSTSGTDTQYF	TGTGCCAGCAGCTTTAGTCTTAGTACTAGCGGGACAGATACGCAGTATTTT
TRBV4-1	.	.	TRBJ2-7	CASSQDMPPGYEQYF	TGCGCCAGCAGCCAAGACATGCCCCCCGGCTACGAGCAGTACTTC
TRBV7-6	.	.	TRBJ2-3	CASSLDVGLTDTQYF	TGTGCCAGCAGCCTAGACGTAGGACTCACAGATACGCAGTATTTT
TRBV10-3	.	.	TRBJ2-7	CATASQQQYF	TGTGCCACCGCTAGCCAGCAGCAGTACTTC
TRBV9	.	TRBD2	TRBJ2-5	CASSVELLAGGGETQYF	TGTGCCAGCAGCGTAGAGCTCCTAGCGGGAGGAGGAGAGACCCAGTACTTC
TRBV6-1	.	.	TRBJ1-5	CASSGLLGPNQPQHF	TGTGCCAGCAGTGGTCTGCTCGGGCCCAATCAGCCCCAGCATTTT
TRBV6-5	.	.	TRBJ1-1	CASSYSAGVRRAFF	TGTGCCAGCAGTTACTCGGCAGGGGTGCGTAGAGCTTTCTTT
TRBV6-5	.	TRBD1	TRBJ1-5	CASSARGRGHQPQHF	TGTGCCAGCAGCGCCAGGGGGCGCGGACATCAGCCCCAGCATTTT
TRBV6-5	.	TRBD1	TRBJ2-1	CASRGTGSYNEQFF	TGTGCCAGCAGGGGGACAGGGTCTTACAATGAGCAGTTCTTC
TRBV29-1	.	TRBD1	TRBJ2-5	CSVGTGSYTETQYF	TGCAGCGTTGGGACAGGGAGTTATACAGAGACCCAGTACTTC
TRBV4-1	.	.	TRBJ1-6	CASSQDIGGRAYNSPLHF	TGCGCCAGCAGCCAAGATATCGGAGGCAGGGCCTATAATTCACCCCTCCACTTT
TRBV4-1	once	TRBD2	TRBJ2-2	CASSHLGLAGETNTGELFF	TGCGCCAGCAGCCACCTGGGGCTAGCGGGGGAAACGAACACCGGGGAGCTGTTTTTT
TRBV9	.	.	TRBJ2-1	CASSARTSNSYNEQFF	TGTGCCAGCAGCGCCCGGACGTCGAACTCCTACAATGAGCAGTTCTTC
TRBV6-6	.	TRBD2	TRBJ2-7	CASSYQLADYEQYF	TGTGCCAGCAGTTACCAACTAGCGGACTACGAGCAGTACTTC
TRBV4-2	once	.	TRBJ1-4	CASSQDIAAATNEKLFF	TGTGCCAGCAGCCAAGATATCGCCGCAGCAACTAATGAAAAACTGTTTTTT
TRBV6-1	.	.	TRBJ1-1	CASSAIGLINTEAFF	TGTGCCAGCAGTGCTATCGGGCTGATTAACACTGAAGCTTTCTTT
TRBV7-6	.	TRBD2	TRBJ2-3	CASRPLAGGISDTQYF	TGTGCCAGCCGGCCTCTAGCGGGAGGTATTTCAGATACGCAGTATTTT